This entry concerns a single TCR beta chain. Germline CDR1 and CDR2: SGHAT and FQNNGV. The CDR3 runs to 16 residues. V gave up 5 bases and J gave up 2 bases; unmatched junction bases: 5. The record originates from a study of blood T cells in healthy people across ages. PCR was performed a second time for roughly 6 to 12 cycles using a sample-barcoded 5' primer and a J-beta primer mix. TCRdb reanalysed the 5' RACE reads using MiXCR and keeps one entry per CDR3 protein. In the table there are 1.5 million to 2 million distinct CDR3 sequences, roughly 27% of which are singletons. This clonotype originated in a woman in her thirties in good health. Sequenced sample: blood. The chain carries TRBV11-2 and TRBJ2-3; TRBD2 matches at 12 bases. Written as DNA, the CDR3 is TGTGCCAGCAGCCCACTAGCGGGGGGCTTCACAGATACGCAGTATTTT. Its translation: CASSPLAGGFTDTQYF.